The 30 T cell receptor beta chains below all came from one sample that was sequenced in a study of blood T cell repertoires in COVID-19. TCRdb's table, derived via immunoSEQ multiplex PCR, lists solely in-frame clones and lacks some. The sample holds tens of thousands of clones, more than 85% seen once. Source material: peripheral blood. These receptors originate from a human donor in a cohort sampled during active COVID-19.

V usage is TRBV6-6 and J usage is TRBJ1-1, with D possibly TRBD1 on 5 matching bases. Germline assignment: CDR1 MNHNY and CDR2 SVGAGI (reference sequence). The V gene lost 2 bases and the J gene lost 7 bases, with 11 bases spanning the gap. The CDR3 spans 13 residues. The CDR3 sequence is CASSYDMGLEAFF. As DNA, the CDR3 is TGTGCCAGCAGTTACGATATGGGACTTGAAGCTTTCTTT.

V is TRBV11-3 and J is TRBJ2-7, with no clear D. V shed 2 bases and J shed 6 bases, with 14 bases lying between them. The CDR3 is made up of 14 amino acids. The germline V gene encodes CDR1 SGHNT and CDR2 YENEEA. CDR3 region: CASSLLASSSEQYF. CDR3 in DNA: TGTGCCAGCAGCTTATTGGCTAGTTCTTCCGAGCAGTACTTC. Full variable domain (rest looked up from reference TRBV11-3 and TRBJ2-7): EAGVVQSPRYKIIEKKQPVAFWCNPISGHNTLYWYLQNLGQGPELLIRYENEEAVDDSQLPKDRFSAERLKGVDSTLKIQPAELGDSAVYLCASSLLASSSEQYFGPGTRLTVT.

The CDR3 loop is CASSHHRDRVYEKLFF. CDR3 nucleotide sequence: TGCGCCAGCAGCCACCACCGGGACAGGGTTTACGAAAAACTGTTTTTT. This chain uses TRBV4-1 with TRBJ1-4; 9 bases fit TRBD1. CDR1 and CDR2 from the germline V gene are MGHRA and YSYEKL. Trimming at V came to 3 bases and at J to 8 bases, leaving 10 bases not matched to a gene. This CDR3 is built from 16 residues.

This clone was counted a single time. This chain links TRBV5-1 with TRBJ2-1; 11 positions match TRBD2. V lost 3 bases to trimming and J lost 3 bases; unmatched junction nucleotides: 2. There are 15 residues in the CDR3. The germline V gene has CDR1 SGHRS and CDR2 YFSETQ. The CDR3 region has the DNA TGCGCCAGCAGCTCGGGACTAGCGGACTACAATGAGCAGTTCTTC. Translating it yields CASSSGLADYNEQFF.

The table lists this clone with a count of one. The chain has TRBV3-1 (or the pseudogene TRBV3-2) and TRBJ2-1, with 8 bases identical to TRBD2. The CDR3 sequence is 14 residues long. The ends lost 1 base at V and 9 bases at J; junction bases unmatched: 5. Looked up from germline, CDR1 is LGHDT and CDR2 is YNNKEL (reference sequence). CDR3 sequence: CASSQVSGRAEQFF. The CDR3 DNA follows: TGTGCCAGCAGCCAAGTATCCGGGAGGGCTGAGCAGTTCTTC.

Here the CDR3 reads CASSLKAGEGGLNEQFF. CDR3 DNA: TGTGCCAGCAGCTTAAAAGCGGGAGAGGGGGGTTTGAATGAGCAGTTCTTC. The gene calls are TRBV11-3 and TRBJ2-1; 8 bases fit TRBD2. Germline CDR1 and CDR2: SGHNT and YENEEA. CDR3 size: 17 residues. V dropped 2 bases and J dropped 7; count of bases not matched to a gene: 13.

This clone was counted a few times. V gene TRBV7-9 combines with J gene TRBJ2-1, with 13 nucleotides matching TRBD2. V dropped 4 bases and J dropped 4; count of bases not matched to a gene: 13. Per the germline V gene, CDR1 is SEHNR and CDR2 is FQNEAQ (reference sequence). The CDR3 length is 19 residues. This CDR3 reads CASSSGGLAGPYNYNEQFF. CDR3 DNA: TGTGCCAGCAGCTCCGGGGGACTAGCGGGGCCCTACAATTACAATGAGCAGTTCTTC.

This clone appeared once. J is TRBJ1-1 and V is TRBV11-2, with 7 bases identical to TRBD1. Germline values: CDR1 SGHAT, CDR2 FQNNGV. This CDR3 is built from 14 residues. The V gene end was trimmed by 5 bases and the J gene end by 5 bases; junction bases not matched to a gene: 8. CDR3 in DNA: TGTGCCAGCAGCCCGACAGGGTCCGGGACTGAAGCTTTCTTT. Translated: CASSPTGSGTEAFF. The whole variable domain, filled in from reference TRBV11-2 and TRBJ1-1, reads EAGVAQSPRYKIIEKRQSVAFWCNPISGHATLYWYQQILGQGPKLLIQFQNNGVVDDSQLPKDRFSAERLKGVDSTLKIQPAKLEDSAVYLCASSPTGSGTEAFFGQGTRLTVV.

This sequence joins TRBV5-1 and TRBJ2-1; TRBD2 aligns across 7 bases. The CDR3 spans 12 residues. Trimming removed 3 bases from V and 7 bases from J; junction bases left unmatched: 1. Germline V gene sequence: CDR1 SGHRS, CDR2 YFSETQ. CDR3 protein: CASSYSGNEQFF. The CDR3 DNA reads TGCGCCAGCAGCTATAGCGGGAATGAGCAGTTCTTC.

The CDR3: CASSRFGGTYEQYF. Here the CDR3 DNA reads TGCGCCAGCAGCCGCTTCGGCGGAACCTACGAGCAGTACTTC. The chain uses TRBV5-1 and TRBJ2-7; no clear D gene. Germline values: CDR1 SGHRS, CDR2 YFSETQ. This CDR3 is built from 14 residues. The ends were cut back, 4 bases at V and 2 bases at J, with 13 bases in the middle. Full variable domain (outside the CDR3, taken from reference TRBV5-1 and TRBJ2-7): KAGVTQTPRYLIKTRGQQVTLSCSPISGHRSVSWYQQTPGQGLQFLFEYFSETQRNKGNFPGRFSGRQFSNSRSEMNVSTLELGDSALYLCASSRFGGTYEQYFGPGTRLTVT.

The chain recombines TRBV7-9 with TRBJ2-2; 12 nucleotides line up with TRBD2. With 3 bases clipped from V and 4 bases from J, the junction kept 6 bases outside the gene matches. The germline gives CDR1 SEHNR, CDR2 FQNEAQ (reference sequence). This CDR3 has 17 amino acids. The CDR3 DNA sequence: TGTGCCAGCAGCTTCCCCGGACTAGCGGGACTCACCGGGGAGCTGTTTTTT. As protein: CASSFPGLAGLTGELFF.

The chain uses TRBV7-2 and TRBJ2-1; 14 bases match TRBD2. Germline values: CDR1 SGHTA, CDR2 FQGNSA. This CDR3 is built from 19 residues. V gave up 6 bases and J gave up 6 bases; unmatched junction bases: 16. The CDR3 nucleotides are TGTGCCAGCAGGCCCCGACTAGCGGGAGGGACCACTGCCACCAATGAGCAGTTCTTC. It encodes CASRPRLAGGTTATNEQFF.

This clone was recorded once. The rearrangement uses TRBV19 and TRBJ2-7; D possibly corresponds to TRBD2 (6 bases). V lost 6 bases, J lost 0 bases, and 12 bases lay in between. This CDR3 region has 14 residues. CDR1 LNHDA and CDR2 SQIVND come from the germline V gene (reference sequence). The CDR3 DNA reads TGTGCCAGTAGCACCGGGAGAAGCTCCTACGAGCAGTACTTC. Translating gives CASSTGRSSYEQYF.

The chain employs TRBV9 and TRBJ2-7; D possibly corresponds to TRBD1 (6 bases). Germline V CDR1 and CDR2: SGDLS, YYNGEE. The CDR3 length is 15 residues. V lost 4 bases and J 0 bases, leaving 14 bases between the germline ends. CDR3 sequence: CASSPRQVPSYEQYF. As DNA, the CDR3 is TGTGCCAGCAGCCCTAGACAGGTGCCCTCCTACGAGCAGTACTTC.

There are a few counts of this clone. The genes are TRBV4-1 and TRBJ2-2, with D tentatively TRBD2 (6 bases). CDR1 and CDR2 from the germline V gene are MGHRA and YSYEKL. The CDR3 loop spans 17 amino acids. The ends were cut back, 0 bases at V and 4 bases at J, with 15 bases in the middle. The CDR3 DNA reads TGCGCCAGCAGCCAAGAGTCCTCTAGCGCCCTCACCGGGGAGCTGTTTTTT. Protein: CASSQESSSALTGELFF.

The chain is built from TRBV15 and TRBJ1-2, with D possibly TRBD1 on 6 matching bases. Trimming left V 5 bases short and J 7 bases short, with 14 bases between. There are 13 residues in the CDR3. Germline CDR1 reads LNHNV; CDR2 reads YYDKDF (reference sequence). CDR3 protein: CATSPRGGTGYTF. In nucleotides, the CDR3 is TGTGCCACCAGCCCACGGGGGGGCACTGGCTACACCTTC.

CDR3: CASSLALGGFNEQFF. In DNA, the CDR3 is TGTGCCAGCAGCTTGGCCCTGGGGGGGTTCAATGAGCAGTTCTTC. V gene TRBV5-5 combines with J gene TRBJ2-1; TRBD2 matches 7 bases. V shed 0 bases and J 6 bases; nucleotides not matched to a gene: 6. Germline-derived CDR1 and CDR2 are SGHKS and YYEKEE (reference sequence). The CDR3 consists of 15 residues.

The chain combines TRBV27 with TRBJ2-7, with TRBD2 matching over 8 bases. After removal of 5 bases from V and 2 bases from J, the junction contained 5 bases not matched to a gene. This CDR3 contains 14 residues. Germline V gives CDR1 MNHEY, CDR2 SMNVEV (reference sequence). The CDR3 DNA reads as TGTGCCAGCAGTGCCTTTAGCGGGGCCTACGAGCAGTACTTC. It codes for CASSAFSGAYEQYF.

J is TRBJ1-3 and V is TRBV7-9; D not resolved. Germline CDR1 reads SEHNR; CDR2 reads FQNEAQ (reference sequence). The CDR3 is 15 residues long. The V and J ends lost 0 bases and 0 bases respectively, with 6 bases between them. The CDR3 DNA reads as TGTGCCAGCAGCTTAGCGGGGAGCTCTGGAAACACCATATATTTT. Residues: CASSLAGSSGNTIYF. The variable domain in full, completed from reference TRBV7-9 and TRBJ1-3, reads DTGVSQNPRHKITKRGQNVTFRCDPISEHNRLYWYRQTLGQGPEFLTYFQNEAQLEKSRLLSDRFSAERPKGSFSTLEIQRTEQGDSAMYLCASSLAGSSGNTIYFGEGSWLTVV.

The chain links TRBV28 to TRBJ1-1; tentative D call: TRBD1 (5 bases). Germline-derived CDR1 and CDR2 are MDHEN and SYDVKM. Trimming cost V 7 bases and J 1 base, with 16 bases left between them. The CDR3 is 15 residues long. CDR3 protein: CASNAHTTGNTEAFF. The CDR3 DNA reads as TGTGCCAGCAATGCCCACACAACAGGGAACACTGAAGCTTTCTTT.

The chain joins TRBV15 to TRBJ2-4, with 8 nucleotides matching TRBD2. This CDR3 has 15 residues. V shed 0 bases and J 6 bases; nucleotides not matched to a gene: 4. Germline-derived CDR1 and CDR2 are LNHNV and YYDKDF (reference sequence). The CDR3 here is CATSRDGSGVNIQYF. The CDR3 nucleotides are TGTGCCACCAGCAGAGATGGTAGCGGGGTAAACATTCAGTACTTC.

The CDR3 DNA sequence: TGCGCCAGCAGCCAATATCAGGGATCCGATGAGCAGTTCTTC. It is translated as CASSQYQGSDEQFF. The rearrangement joins TRBV4-1 to TRBJ2-1; a possible D gene is TRBD1 (5 bases). Germline V lookup: CDR1 MGHRA, CDR2 YSYEKL. Trimming removed 2 bases from V and 8 bases from J, with 13 bases in between. This CDR3 comprises 14 residues.

This chain links TRBV29-1 with TRBJ2-7; 14 bases align to TRBD2. CDR1 SQVTM and CDR2 ANQGSEA come from the germline V gene. The length of the CDR3 is 17 residues. V gave up 0 bases and J gave up 6 bases; unmatched junction bases: 10. The CDR3 region is CSVEDPTSTSGRAEQYF. The CDR3 nucleotides read TGCAGCGTTGAAGATCCGACTTCGACTAGCGGGAGGGCCGAGCAGTACTTC.

The chain uses TRBV29-1 and TRBJ2-3; 11 bases are a match to TRBD2. With V trimmed by 7 bases and J by 0 bases, 15 bases remained unmatched. The CDR3 extends over 18 amino acids. Germline CDR1 SQVTM, CDR2 ANQGSEA. CDR3 nucleotides: TGCAGCGCGGGTGACGGGGCTAGCGGGAGGACTAGCACAGATACGCAGTATTTT. As protein: CSAGDGASGRTSTDTQYF.

The rearrangement links TRBV27 to TRBJ2-7, with D unresolved. Looked up from germline, CDR1 is MNHEY and CDR2 is SMNVEV (reference sequence). The CDR3 length is 13 residues. Trimming cost V 7 bases and J 0 bases, with 10 bases left between them. CDR3 sequence: CASTSRDSYEQYF. The CDR3 bases are TGTGCCAGCACTTCGAGAGACTCCTACGAGCAGTACTTC.

The gene calls are TRBV19 and TRBJ2-7, with a tentative D call TRBD2 (6 bases). The germline V gene has CDR1 LNHDA and CDR2 SQIVND (reference sequence). V was clipped by 5 bases and J by 0 bases, with 11 bases between them. The length of the CDR3 is 14 residues. CDR3 in DNA: TGTGCCAGTAGTGCGGGGACGGTCTCCTACGAGCAGTACTTC. This sequence encodes CASSAGTVSYEQYF.

J is TRBJ2-3 and V is TRBV28; 10 bases are shared with TRBD1. This CDR3 is 17 amino acids long. The germline CDR1 and CDR2 sequences are MDHEN and SYDVKM. J lost 1 base, V lost 4 bases, and 8 bases had no gene match. CDR3 coding DNA: TGTGCCAGCAGTTGGATTAATGGACAGGGGGGCACAGATACGCAGTATTTT. Translation: CASSWINGQGGTDTQYF.

This clone was recorded only once. The V gene is TRBV5-1, the J gene TRBJ2-1, with 7 bases lining up with TRBD2. The CDR3 loop spans 14 amino acids. V lost 7 bases to trimming and J lost 0 bases; unmatched junction nucleotides: 4. Germline V gene sequence: CDR1 SGHRS, CDR2 YFSETQ. The chain's CDR3 is CASQRGSSYNEQFF. CDR3 coding DNA: TGCGCCAGCCAGCGGGGAAGCTCCTACAATGAGCAGTTCTTC. Full variable domain (missing parts from reference TRBV5-1 and TRBJ2-1): KAGVTQTPRYLIKTRGQQVTLSCSPISGHRSVSWYQQTPGQGLQFLFEYFSETQRNKGNFPGRFSGRQFSNSRSEMNVSTLELGDSALYLCASQRGSSYNEQFFGPGTRLTVL.

J is TRBJ1-6 and V is TRBV9, with D perhaps TRBD1 (6 bases). Between the trimmed V and J ends, which lost 4 bases and 6 bases, there was a span of 14 bases. CDR3 size: 15 residues. CDR1 is SGDLS and CDR2 is YYNGEE in the germline V gene. The DNA for the CDR3 is TGTGCCAGCAGCCCCCAAGGGGGTCCTAATTCACCCCTCCACTTT. This translates into CASSPQGGPNSPLHF.

This clone has just one count. V gene TRBV30 combines with J gene TRBJ1-2; 8 bases agree with TRBD1. Per the germline V gene, CDR1 is GTSNPN and CDR2 is SVGIG (reference sequence). V dropped 4 bases and J dropped 5; count of bases not matched to a gene: 6. The CDR3 has 13 amino acids. CDR3 in DNA: TGTGCCTGGACCCTAGGACAGGGTTATGGCTACACCTTC. Amino acid sequence: CAWTLGQGYGYTF.